These T cell receptor beta chains were read from a single sample in a study of blood T cell repertoires in COVID-19. Method: immunoSEQ multiplex PCR; TCRdb's copy keeps in-frame clones and lacks some. The sample yields about 230,000 clones, around four fifths seen once. The material sequenced was peripheral blood. These receptors were taken from a man aged 35 to 55 with acute or convalescent COVID-19. Both conserved end residues are part of each CDR3. Fields, in order: CDR3 protein, CDR3 DNA, D gene, J gene, clone size, V gene. D genes are given only for firm matches. Only some rows state a clone size, as once, few, many or a class for expanded clones.

CASSQNRENSYNEQFF,TGCGCCAGCAGCCAAAACAGGGAAAATTCCTACAATGAGCAGTTCTTC,-,TRBJ2-1,-,TRBV4-1
CSVEGGTGWNQPQHF,TGCAGCGTTGAAGGAGGGACAGGTTGGAATCAGCCCCAGCATTTT,TRBD1,TRBJ1-5,-,TRBV29-1
CASSHNRNNEQFF,TGTGCCAGCAGTCACAACCGAAACAATGAGCAGTTCTTC,-,TRBJ2-1,-,TRBV6-2/TRBV6-3
CASSRQQINQPQHF,TGTGCCAGCAGTCGGCAACAGATCAATCAGCCCCAGCATTTT,-,TRBJ1-5,-,TRBV6-5
CASSLIQGVTDTQYF,TGTGCCAGCAGCTTAATCCAGGGGGTCACAGATACGCAGTATTTT,TRBD1,TRBJ2-3,-,TRBV7-6
CASLGAGGFNQPQHF,TGTGCCAGTCTGGGGGCAGGGGGTTTCAATCAGCCCCAGCATTTT,TRBD1,TRBJ1-5,-,TRBV19
CASSISGRANEQFF,TGTGCCAGTAGTATTAGCGGGAGGGCCAATGAGCAGTTCTTC,TRBD2,TRBJ2-1,-,TRBV19
CASTQVFGYNEQFF,TGTGCCAGTACCCAGGTGTTCGGATACAATGAGCAGTTCTTC,-,TRBJ2-1,few,TRBV19
CASSQGLIRLDTDTQYF,TGCGCCAGCAGCCAAGGTTTGATTCGGCTAGACACAGATACGCAGTATTTT,-,TRBJ2-3,-,TRBV4-1
CASRIGTGNNSPLHF,TGTGCCTCAAGGATCGGGACAGGGAATAATTCACCCCTCCACTTT,TRBD1,TRBJ1-6,-,TRBV28
CASSLQGSQETQYF,TGCGCCAGCAGCCTACAGGGGTCTCAAGAGACCCAGTACTTC,TRBD1,TRBJ2-5,-,TRBV5-1
CASSSWDRIRVFF,TGTGCCAGCAGCTCCTGGGACAGGATCAGAGTTTTCTTT,TRBD1,TRBJ1-1,-,TRBV5-6
CASSYLQDRGETQYF,TGTGCCAGCAGCTATCTCCAGGACAGGGGAGAGACCCAGTACTTC,TRBD1,TRBJ2-5,-,TRBV3-1/TRBV3-2
CASSLAGKNQPQHF,TGTGCCAGCAGCTTGGCCGGGAAGAATCAGCCCCAGCATTTT,-,TRBJ1-5,-,TRBV7-9
CASTPPGGHYGYTF,TGTGCCAGCACACCCCCAGGGGGGCACTATGGCTACACCTTC,TRBD1,TRBJ1-2,-,TRBV25-1
CASSITGTQNTEAFF,TGTGCCAGTAGTATTACCGGGACACAGAACACTGAAGCTTTCTTT,-,TRBJ1-1,-,TRBV19